This TCR beta chain was captured by sequencing in a study of CD8 T cells in ankylosing spondylitis. Points from the study as a whole: From matched ankylosing spondylitis synovial fluid, disease-linked clones were reportedly recovered at significantly enriched levels.

TCRdb used MiXCR to reprocess the 5' RACE reads, holding one entry per CDR3 protein. The sample has under 300,000 distinct CDR3 sequences, roughly 8.6% seen once. This clonotype was counted ten times or more. Its antigen is currently unknown. The CDR3 is 15 residues long. V lost 2 bases and J 4 bases, leaving 11 bases between the germline ends. Germline V gene lookup returns CDR1 SGHTA and CDR2 FQGNSA. The clonotype comes from a male donor with ankylosing spondylitis or in good health (not recorded which). The sequenced sample consisted of blood, either unsorted or a sorted T cell fraction (not recorded which). The chain carries TRBV7-2 and TRBJ2-2, with no clear D. This CDR3 is CASSLPGESTGELFF. The CDR3 bases are TGTGCCAGCAGCTTACCCGGAGAGTCCACCGGGGAGCTGTTTTTT. Together with reference TRBV7-2 and TRBJ2-2, the CDR3 gives the full variable domain: GAGVSQSPSNKVTEKGKDVELRCDPISGHTALYWYRQSLGQGLEFLIYFQGNSAPDKSGLPSDRFSAERTGGSVSTLTIQRTQQEDSAVYLCASSLPGESTGELFFGEGSRLTVL.